Below are 3 T cell receptor beta chains sequenced from a single sample in a study of blood T cell repertoires in COVID-19. Generated by immunoSEQ multiplex PCR, the TCRdb table keeps only in-frame clones and is missing some. The data show about 150,000 clones, around 83% seen once. The source material was peripheral blood. The receptor set was obtained from a woman aged 60-75 years with COVID-19, enrolled during active disease.

V and J are TRBV4-2 and TRBJ1-4; D possibly corresponds to TRBD1 (6 bases). V was clipped by 4 bases and J by 3 bases, with 15 bases between them. This CDR3 contains 16 residues. Germline CDR1 is LGHNA and CDR2 is YNFKEQ. CDR3 residues: CASSRPQGGSNEKLFF. DNA for the CDR3: TGTGCCAGCAGCCGACCACAGGGCGGATCTAATGAAAAACTGTTTTTT.

CDR3 amino acids: CASSLVRGETQYF. The CDR3 DNA sequence: TGTGCCAGCAGTTTAGTCAGGGGAGAGACCCAGTACTTC. The V and J genes are TRBV12-3 or TRBV12-4 and TRBJ2-5, with D maybe TRBD1 (6 bases). V was pared by 1 base and J by 4 bases, with 7 bases between. The CDR3 is 13 amino acids.

This clone is a singleton in its sample. The CDR3 DNA reads TGTGCCAGCTCCGGGGCCCAGGGGGCGGCTAATGAAAAACTGTTTTTT. It translates to CASSGAQGAANEKLFF. V usage is TRBV18 and J usage is TRBJ1-4; 8 nucleotides agree with TRBD1. The CDR3 consists of 16 residues. Germline V lookup: CDR1 KGHSH, CDR2 LQKENI. The ends lost 6 bases at V and 3 bases at J; junction bases unmatched: 9.